Listed here are 21 T cell receptor beta chains from one sample, sequenced in a study of T cell changes during pregnancy in multiple sclerosis. Sequencing was performed with immunoSEQ multiplex PCR; in TCRdb, only in-frame clones are kept and a portion is missing. This sample has about 85,000 clones; about nine tenths occur once, and the top ten carry approximately 2.4%. Sequenced material: peripheral blood, taken in the first trimester of pregnancy. These receptor sequences come from a female donor with multiple sclerosis, enrolled in a pregnancy study.

The chain carries TRBV28 and TRBJ1-1, with D possibly being TRBD1 (6 bases). Germline CDR1 is MDHEN and CDR2 is SYDVKM. CDR3 size: 14 residues. V was cut by 5 bases and J by 3 bases, with 13 bases left in between. DNA of the CDR3: TGTGCCAGCAGTCCCTCGACAGGATACACTGAAGCTTTCTTT. Its translation: CASSPSTGYTEAFF.

Comment on this clone: This sample also contains other DNA sequences that code for the same CDR3. The rearrangement links TRBV6-5 to TRBJ1-2, with 9 bases matching TRBD1. The V segment lost 4 bases and the J segment 4 bases; nucleotides outside the gene matches: 1. CDR3 length equals 13 residues. Germline CDR1 is MNHEY and CDR2 is SVGAGI. This CDR3 is CASSSDRGYGYTF. The CDR3 DNA reads as TGTGCCAGCAGTTCGGACAGGGGCTATGGCTACACCTTC.

This clone appeared once. The chain combines TRBV27 with TRBJ2-6; D is possibly TRBD1 (5 bases). Looked up from germline, CDR1 is MNHEY and CDR2 is SMNVEV (reference sequence). The CDR3 is 15 residues long. V lost 6 bases to trimming and J lost 4 bases, with 13 bases between them. The CDR3: CASRVGVMGANVLTF. The DNA for the CDR3 is TGTGCCAGCAGGGTAGGGGTAATGGGGGCCAACGTCCTGACTTTC.

The chain is built from TRBV29-1 and TRBJ2-5; 8 bases line up with TRBD2. With 5 bases clipped from V and 3 bases from J, the junction kept 2 bases outside the gene matches. Germline values: CDR1 SQVTM, CDR2 ANQGSEA. The CDR3 runs 12 residues. CDR3 residues: CSVQAGEETQYF. The CDR3 nucleotides are TGCAGCGTTCAAGCGGGAGAAGAGACCCAGTACTTC.

The chain couples TRBV5-1 to TRBJ2-3, with D possibly matching TRBD2 (5 bases). Germline V gene data show CDR1 as SGHRS and CDR2 as YFSETQ. The CDR3 consists of 15 residues. Deletions cut 2 bases from V and 4 bases from J, with 14 bases between. The CDR3 bases are TGCGCCAGCAGCTTAAGAGGACTGGAGGCAGATACGCAGTATTTT. Translated, it gives CASSLRGLEADTQYF.

Turning to this clone: The same CDR3 is also encoded by other DNA sequences in this sample. V is TRBV5-1 and J is TRBJ2-3; 8 bases agree with TRBD2. J gave up 0 bases and V 1 base, and 1 base lay outside the gene matches. The CDR3 is made up of 15 amino acids. CDR1 is SGHRS and CDR2 is YFSETQ in the germline V gene. The CDR3 is CASSLTSGSTDTQYF. The CDR3 DNA is TGCGCCAGCAGCTTGACTAGCGGAAGCACAGATACGCAGTATTTT.

This chain connects TRBV6-4 to TRBJ2-3; D possibly corresponds to TRBD1 (6 bases). V lost 4 bases and J 1 base, leaving 9 bases between the germline ends. The CDR3 extends over 14 amino acids. Germline V CDR1 and CDR2: MRHNA, SNTAGT. The CDR3 protein is CASSVKGGTDTQYF. CDR3 sequence (DNA): TGTGCCAGCAGTGTAAAGGGGGGCACAGATACGCAGTATTTT.

V usage is TRBV27 and J usage is TRBJ1-6, with 8 bases matching TRBD1. The germline V gene has CDR1 MNHEY and CDR2 SMNVEV (reference sequence). CDR3 size: 14 residues. V gave up 7 bases and J gave up 7 bases; unmatched junction bases: 6. CDR3 protein: CASTLQGVNSPLHF. The CDR3 DNA follows: TGTGCCAGCACCTTACAGGGGGTGAATTCACCCCTCCACTTT.

The chain joins TRBV29-1 to TRBJ2-1; 10 positions match TRBD2. The CDR3 is 13 amino acids. Germline lookup yields CDR1 SQVTM and CDR2 ANQGSEA. The trim removed 6 bases at V and 6 bases at J, leaving 5 bases unmatched. In nucleotides, the CDR3 is TGCAGCGTACAGGGACTAGCGTTCAATGAGCAGTTCTTC. This translates into CSVQGLAFNEQFF.

The rearrangement joins TRBV21-1 to TRBJ2-1; the table's D call, TRBD2, has no DNA check behind it. TRBV21-1 is a listed pseudogene. CDR3 length: 15 amino acids. In nucleotides, the CDR3 is TGTGCCAGCAGCAAATTGAGCGGGGGGGTGAGTGAGCAGTTCTTC. This sequence encodes CASSKLSGGVSEQFF.

The rearrangement joins TRBV5-1 to TRBJ1-4; D uncertain. This CDR3 has 15 amino acids. Trimming pared 4 bases from V and 3 bases from J, leaving 13 bases between. Germline V gene sequence: CDR1 SGHRS, CDR2 YFSETQ. The CDR3: CASSKPRESNEKLFF. The DNA of the CDR3 is TGCGCCAGCAGCAAACCTAGGGAGTCTAATGAAAAACTGTTTTTT.

The CDR3 protein is CASSSRPAGGTGELFF. CDR3 nucleotide sequence: TGTGCCAGCAGCTCAAGGCCAGCGGGAGGCACCGGGGAGCTGTTTTTT. The V and J genes are TRBV7-9 and TRBJ2-2; 9 bases are a match to TRBD2. This CDR3 region has 16 residues. Trimming cost V 4 bases and J 4 bases; bases outside gene matches: 7. From germline, CDR1 is SEHNR and CDR2 FQNEAQ (reference sequence).

The gene calls are TRBV30 and TRBJ2-1; 7 bases agree with TRBD2. This CDR3 has 16 amino acids. The V gene's germline CDR1 is GTSNPN and CDR2 SVGIG (reference sequence). With V trimmed by 0 bases and J by 3 bases, 8 bases remained unmatched. The CDR3 coding sequence is TGTGCCTGGAGTGTGGGGGTGGCTAGCGGCTACAATGAGCAGTTCTTC. Translating gives CAWSVGVASGYNEQFF.

This clone was found once. This sequence joins TRBV30 and TRBJ1-2; 9 bases line up with TRBD1. The CDR3 sequence is 15 residues long. V gave up 1 base and J gave up 7 bases; unmatched junction bases: 10. Germline CDR1 is GTSNPN and CDR2 is SVGIG (reference sequence). The CDR3 loop reads CAWSEVDRGAGGYTF. CDR3 in DNA: TGTGCCTGGAGTGAGGTCGACAGGGGGGCAGGTGGCTACACCTTC.

This clone has more than one count but fewer than ten. The chain is built from TRBV12-2 and TRBJ2-1; no DNA check was done on the table's D call, TRBD2. TRBV12-2 corresponds to a pseudogene. The CDR3 is 13 amino acids. The CDR3 region has the DNA TGTGCAAGTCGCTTAGTAGCGGGAGCCTGGGAGTTCTTC. It translates to CASRLVAGAWEFF.

The V gene is TRBV5-4, the J gene TRBJ2-7; tentatively, D is TRBD1 (7 bases). This CDR3 has 15 amino acids. V was shortened by 1 base and J by 4 bases, with 15 bases between the two germline ends. The germline V gene encodes CDR1 SGHNT and CDR2 YYREEE (reference sequence). The CDR3 region is CASSLFSSGGYEQYF. In nucleotides, the CDR3 is TGTGCCAGCAGCTTGTTTTCCTCAGGGGGGTACGAGCAGTACTTC. The full variable domain, with the rest looked up from reference TRBV5-4 and TRBJ2-7, is ETGVTQSPTHLIKTRGQQVTLRCSSQSGHNTVSWYQQALGQGPQFIFQYYREEENGRGNFPPRFSGLQFPNYSSELNVNALELDDSALYLCASSLFSSGGYEQYFGPGTRLTVT.

This chain uses TRBV30 with TRBJ2-5; 7 nucleotides align to TRBD1. CDR3 length equals 15 residues. The germline gives CDR1 GTSNPN, CDR2 SVGIG (reference sequence). The V and J ends lost 1 base and 5 bases, in that order; junction bases with no gene match: 10. CDR3 bases: TGTGCCTGGAGTGCCAAAACAGGGGCTATCGAGACCCAGTACTTC. Translated, it gives CAWSAKTGAIETQYF.

The CDR3 sequence: CASSEAGGQYQPQHF. In DNA, the CDR3 is TGTGCCAGCAGTGAAGCCGGTGGGCAGTATCAGCCCCAGCATTTT. V usage is TRBV6-1 and J usage is TRBJ1-5, with D unclear. Trimming took off 0 bases at V and 5 bases at J, with 11 bases between the two ends. Germline V lookup: CDR1 MNHNS, CDR2 SASEGT. The CDR3 runs 15 residues.

The chain is built from TRBV7-9 and TRBJ1-2; the D is unclear. Germline V gene lookup returns CDR1 SEHNR and CDR2 FQNEAQ (reference sequence). V lost 2 bases, J lost 8 bases, and 15 bases lay in between. The CDR3 has 14 residues. Written as DNA, the CDR3 is TGTGCCAGCAGCTTACCCCCGAATACGGGAGGCTACACCTTC. Amino acid sequence: CASSLPPNTGGYTF.

The CDR3 sequence is CASSLLGTSTQPPLHF. CDR3 nucleotide sequence: TGTGCCAGCAGCTTATTGGGGACTTCGACGCAGCCACCCCTCCACTTT. The chain links TRBV7-2 to TRBJ1-6, with a possible D match to TRBD1 (5 bases). Germline CDR1 is SGHTA and CDR2 is FQGNSA. V shed 2 bases and J shed 11 bases, with 19 bases lying between them. CDR3 length equals 16 residues. Together with reference TRBV7-2 and TRBJ1-6, the CDR3 gives the full variable domain: GAGVSQSPSNKVTEKGKDVELRCDPISGHTALYWYRQSLGQGLEFLIYFQGNSAPDKSGLPSDRFSAERTGGSVSTLTIQRTQQEDSAVYLCASSLLGTSTQPPLHFGNGTRLTVT.

The V call is TRBV20-1, the J call TRBJ1-1; TRBD1 matches at 10 bases. After removal of 6 bases from V and 11 bases from J, the junction contained 6 bases not matched to a gene. The CDR3 totals 11 residues. Germline V lookup: CDR1 DFQATT, CDR2 SNEGSKA (reference sequence). This CDR3 is CSAMGQGRAFF. Written as DNA, the CDR3 is TGCAGTGCAATGGGACAGGGGAGGGCTTTCTTT.